These 27 T cell receptor beta chains were all obtained from the same sample, sequenced in a study of blood T cell repertoires in COVID-19. Some clones are missing from TCRdb's copy, which holds only in-frame ones; the method was immunoSEQ multiplex PCR. Counted here are some 200,000 clones, 82% occurring once; the ten biggest clones make up approximately 12%. Sequenced: peripheral blood. The receptors were sampled from a woman aged 35 to 49 with acute or convalescent COVID-19.

The chain is built from TRBV18 and TRBJ2-1; D might be TRBD1 (5 bases). In germline, CDR1 is KGHSH, CDR2 LQKENI. With 5 bases removed from V and 7 bases from J, the gap between germline ends came to 9 bases. The length of the CDR3 is 12 residues. The CDR3 loop is CASSSQGNEQFF. In DNA, the CDR3 is TGTGCCAGCTCATCCCAGGGAAATGAGCAGTTCTTC.

This clone was seen a handful of times. The chain is built from TRBV6-5 and TRBJ1-1, with D tentatively TRBD1 (5 bases). V was trimmed by 6 bases and J by 2 bases, leaving 16 bases between them. Germline assignment: CDR1 MNHEY and CDR2 SVGAGI. This CDR3 region has 15 residues. CDR3 sequence: CASSPPGVYNTEAFF. The CDR3 DNA sequence: TGTGCCAGCAGCCCCCCGGGGGTTTACAACACTGAAGCTTTCTTT.

The rearrangement links TRBV2 to TRBJ1-5; tentatively, D is TRBD1 (6 bases). The CDR3 consists of 14 residues. CDR1 is SNHLY, CDR2 FYNNEI, per germline. The V gene lost 5 bases and the J gene lost 5 bases, with 13 bases spanning the gap. This CDR3 is CASSQGLGDQPQHF. CDR3 in DNA: TGTGCCAGCAGTCAGGGGCTTGGGGATCAGCCCCAGCATTTT.

The chain employs TRBV6-4 and TRBJ1-1; D is possibly TRBD1 (6 bases). The germline CDR1 and CDR2 sequences are MRHNA and SNTAGT. The CDR3 runs to 13 residues. V was cut by 2 bases and J by 3 bases, with 7 bases left in between. CDR3 region: CASSDQGYTEAFF. In nucleotides, the CDR3 is TGTGCCAGCAGTGACCAGGGGTACACTGAAGCTTTCTTT.

The chain carries TRBV30 and TRBJ1-1, with a weak D call TRBD1 (5 bases). The CDR3 totals 15 residues. V was shortened by 3 bases and J by 3 bases, with 17 bases between the two germline ends. Germline assignment: CDR1 GTSNPN and CDR2 SVGIG (reference sequence). CDR3 protein: CAWRDDIWGDTEAFF. The CDR3 coding sequence is TGTGCCTGGAGGGACGACATTTGGGGGGACACTGAAGCTTTCTTT.

J is TRBJ2-1 and V is TRBV24-1, with 10 bases that match TRBD2. The germline V gene encodes CDR1 KGHDR and CDR2 SFDVKD. V lost 4 bases and J lost 7; bases outside the gene matches: 15. This CDR3 is 18 amino acids long. CDR3 nucleotides: TGTGCCACCAGTGACCGTCTAGCGGGAGTACCCCTAGGAAATGAGCAGTTCTTC. It encodes CATSDRLAGVPLGNEQFF.

The chain combines TRBV10-3 with TRBJ2-2; TRBD2 matches at 7 bases. V shed 7 bases, J shed 5 bases, and the junction held 10 bases outside the gene matches. CDR1 is ENHRY, CDR2 SYGVKD, per germline. CDR3 length: 15 residues. This chain's CDR3 is CAIKFAGEGTGELFF. The DNA of the CDR3 is TGTGCCATCAAGTTTGCGGGAGAGGGGACCGGGGAGCTGTTTTTT.

The gene calls are TRBV27 and TRBJ1-4; 10 nucleotides match TRBD1. This CDR3 contains 15 residues. The germline V gene has CDR1 MNHEY and CDR2 SMNVEV (reference sequence). Germline trimming cut 4 bases from V and 4 bases from J; bases unmatched to any gene: 3. The CDR3 DNA reads as TGTGCCAGCAGTTCCGACAGGGGGCGTAATGAAAAACTGTTTTTT. Protein product: CASSSDRGRNEKLFF.

As DNA, the CDR3 is TGTGCCAGCAGAGCGGGAATCTACAATGAGCAGTTCTTC. Encoded protein: CASRAGIYNEQFF. The rearrangement links TRBV2 to TRBJ2-1; 7 nucleotides agree with TRBD2. The CDR3 contains 13 residues. CDR1 SNHLY and CDR2 FYNNEI come from the germline V gene. With V trimmed by 6 bases and J by 3 bases, 2 bases remained unmatched.

The chain carries TRBV18 and TRBJ2-1; possibly TRBD2 for D (6 bases). The CDR3 consists of 15 residues. Trimming removed 4 bases from V and 1 base from J, with 11 bases in between. Per the germline V gene, CDR1 is KGHSH and CDR2 is LQKENI. The CDR3 loop reads CASSLNGGSYNEQFF. The CDR3 DNA reads as TGTGCCAGCTCACTCAACGGAGGGTCCTACAATGAGCAGTTCTTC.

This clone was observed once. This chain connects TRBV7-2 to TRBJ2-3, with a possible D match to TRBD2 (6 bases). In germline, CDR1 is SGHTA, CDR2 FQGNSA. V shed 1 base and J shed 4 bases, with 15 bases lying between them. This CDR3 contains 16 residues. CDR3 coding DNA: TGTGCCAGCAGCTTAGTAGGAGGGTACGACGCAGATACGCAGTATTTT. It codes for CASSLVGGYDADTQYF.

V and J are TRBV10-3 and TRBJ1-1; 8 nucleotides line up with TRBD1. The V segment lost 3 bases and the J segment 1 base; nucleotides outside the gene matches: 4. Germline CDR1 and CDR2: ENHRY and SYGVKD. The CDR3 totals 15 residues. CDR3 DNA sequence: TGTGCCATCAGTGAACTGACAGGGGCGAACACTGAAGCTTTCTTT. As protein: CAISELTGANTEAFF.

The V call is TRBV12-3 or TRBV12-4, the J call TRBJ2-1; TRBD2 aligns across 8 bases. CDR3 length: 12 amino acids. Trimming cost V 10 bases and J 10 bases; bases outside gene matches: 9. The CDR3 here is CATGLGVGEQFF. CDR3 bases: TGTGCCACGGGACTAGGGGTCGGGGAGCAGTTCTTC.

The chain joins TRBV7-2 to TRBJ2-7; 7 nucleotides line up with TRBD1. The ends lost 4 bases at V and 2 bases at J; junction bases unmatched: 2. This CDR3 comprises 13 residues. CDR1 and CDR2 (germline): SGHTA, FQGNSA. In DNA form, the CDR3 reads TGTGCCAGCAGCTACAGGGGAACCTACGAGCAGTACTTC. Amino acid sequence: CASSYRGTYEQYF.

The CDR3 DNA reads TGTGCCGGACGGACAGGTAACGGCTACACCTTC. This codes for CAGRTGNGYTF. The chain employs TRBV19 and TRBJ1-2, with 7 bases matching TRBD1. The CDR3 is 11 amino acids. CDR1 LNHDA and CDR2 SQIVND come from the germline V gene (reference sequence). The V gene end was trimmed by 11 bases and the J gene end by 8 bases; junction bases not matched to a gene: 8. Drawing the rest from reference TRBV19 and TRBJ1-2, the complete variable domain is DGGITQSPKYLFRKEGQNVTLSCEQNLNHDAMYWYRQDPGQGLRLIYYSQIVNDFQKGDIAEGYSVSREKKESFPLTVTSAQKNPTAFYLCAGRTGNGYTFGSGTRLTVV.

This chain joins TRBV5-4 and TRBJ1-2, with D tentatively TRBD1 (6 bases). V lost 2 bases to trimming and J lost 4 bases, with 9 bases between them. There are 13 residues in the CDR3. Looked up from germline, CDR1 is SGHNT and CDR2 is YYREEE (reference sequence). CDR3 sequence: CASSFLGGYGYTF. DNA for the CDR3: TGTGCCAGCAGCTTCTTAGGGGGCTATGGCTACACCTTC. The entire variable domain, with the rest obtained from reference TRBV5-4 and TRBJ1-2, is as follows: ETGVTQSPTHLIKTRGQQVTLRCSSQSGHNTVSWYQQALGQGPQFIFQYYREEENGRGNFPPRFSGLQFPNYSSELNVNALELDDSALYLCASSFLGGYGYTFGSGTRLTVV.

The chain employs TRBV5-6 and TRBJ2-3; perhaps TRBD2 as D (6 bases). CDR1 and CDR2 from the germline V gene are SGHDT and YYEEEE. Trimming removed 3 bases from V and 6 bases from J, with 23 bases in between. This CDR3 is built from 17 residues. CDR3 DNA: TGTGCCAGCAGCTCATTTCAGCGGGCCCCCCTTAGGGATACGCAGTATTTT. It is translated as CASSSFQRAPLRDTQYF. Together with reference TRBV5-6 and TRBJ2-3, the CDR3 gives the full variable domain: DAGVTQSPTHLIKTRGQQVTLRCSPKSGHDTVSWYQQALGQGPQFIFQYYEEEERQRGNFPDRFSGHQFPNYSSELNVNALLLGDSALYLCASSSFQRAPLRDTQYFGPGTRLTVL.

The chain combines TRBV27 with TRBJ1-1; D gene uncertain. V dropped 8 bases and J dropped 5 bases, with 21 bases sitting between them. Germline V gene sequence: CDR1 MNHEY, CDR2 SMNVEV (reference sequence). The CDR3 is made up of 15 amino acids. The CDR3 nucleotides are TGTGCCAGCTTAAGTATAAGTGGGTCGCGGACTGAAGCTTTCTTT. Translating it yields CASLSISGSRTEAFF.

The chain combines TRBV7-2 with TRBJ2-3; D possibly corresponds to TRBD2 (6 bases). The CDR3 has 15 residues. The V end lost 5 bases, the J end lost 11 bases, and 23 bases lay between the germline ends. The germline V gene has CDR1 SGHTA and CDR2 FQGNSA. CDR3 in amino acids: CASSRTAGLPLEQYF. CDR3 in DNA: TGTGCCAGCAGCCGCACCGCGGGACTCCCCCTTGAGCAGTATTTT.

This chain links TRBV5-1 with TRBJ2-3, with a weak D call TRBD2 (5 bases). Germline loops: CDR1 SGHRS, CDR2 YFSETQ. The V and J ends lost 4 bases and 3 bases respectively, with 12 bases between them. The CDR3 contains 14 residues. DNA for the CDR3: TGCGCCAGCAGCCCGGACTTAGGGACAGATACGCAGTATTTT. This gives the protein CASSPDLGTDTQYF.

The V and J genes are TRBV27 and TRBJ2-5; TRBD2 matches 10 bases. V trimming: 8 bases; J trimming: 0 bases; junction bases outside the gene matches: 18. The CDR3 length is 19 residues. Germline CDR1 and CDR2: MNHEY and SMNVEV (reference sequence). CDR3 in DNA: TGTGCCAGCTCCTCGTACGGAGCTAGCGGGAGACGGTACCAAGAGACCCAGTACTTC. Translating gives CASSSYGASGRRYQETQYF.

The CDR3 nucleotides read TGTGCCAGCAGCTTAGTAGGGGGACAGAGCAATCAGCCCCAGCATTTT. Translated, it gives CASSLVGGQSNQPQHF. The chain combines TRBV11-2 with TRBJ1-5; 7 bases line up with TRBD1. Germline trimming cut 1 base from V and 1 base from J; bases unmatched to any gene: 4. This CDR3 is 16 amino acids long. CDR1 is SGHAT and CDR2 is FQNNGV in the germline V gene.

The chain recombines TRBV29-1 with TRBJ2-1; D unresolved. The CDR3 contains 12 residues. In germline, CDR1 is SQVTM, CDR2 ANQGSEA. The V end was cut by 1 base, the J end by 7 bases, with 8 bases between. CDR3 DNA: TGCAGCGTTGAAGCTAGTAGGAATGAGCAGTTCTTC. Translated, it gives CSVEASRNEQFF.

This clone was counted between two and nine times. The CDR3 DNA is TGTGCCAGTAGTATTGGGGGAGCAGGGGGCACAGATACGCAGTATTTT. This gives the protein CASSIGGAGGTDTQYF. The V gene is TRBV19, the J gene TRBJ2-3; D perhaps matches TRBD1 (6 bases). The ends were cut back, 3 bases at V and 1 base at J, with 14 bases in the middle. This CDR3 spans 16 amino acids. In germline, CDR1 is LNHDA, CDR2 SQIVND (reference sequence).

This rearrangement joins TRBV5-4 to TRBJ1-2; 10 bases fit TRBD1. CDR1 is SGHNT, CDR2 YYREEE, per germline (reference sequence). The CDR3 is 16 amino acids. J gave up 7 bases and V 3 bases, and 12 bases lay outside the gene matches. The CDR3 nucleotides are TGTGCCAGCAGCTCCAAAACTCCGGGACAGGGGATTGGCTACACCTTC. This encodes CASSSKTPGQGIGYTF.

The V call is TRBV3-1 (or the pseudogene TRBV3-2), the J call TRBJ2-3, with TRBD2 matching over 9 bases. The CDR3 spans 17 residues. Germline CDR1 reads LGHDT; CDR2 reads YNNKEL (reference sequence). Germline trimming cut 3 bases from V and 0 bases from J; bases unmatched to any gene: 7. The CDR3 reads CASSHRSGGLSTDTQYF. CDR3 coding DNA: TGTGCCAGCAGCCATAGGAGCGGGGGGCTTAGCACAGATACGCAGTATTTT.

V usage is TRBV5-1 and J usage is TRBJ1-1; possible D gene TRBD1, 5 bases. From germline, CDR1 is SGHRS and CDR2 YFSETQ. V gave up 2 bases and J gave up 0 bases, with 20 bases separating them. CDR3 size: 18 residues. The CDR3 protein is CASSFQWTSTALNTEAFF. CDR3 coding DNA: TGCGCCAGCAGCTTCCAATGGACGTCGACAGCCTTGAACACTGAAGCTTTCTTT.